Included here is one TCR beta chain sequence, with context. Antigen unknown. The sample's time point: blood at routine non-recurrence follow-up after resection. Unsorted whole RNA from tumor, nontumor lung or frozen PBMC underwent sequencing. Every TCR cDNA molecule carried a tag that served as a unique molecular identifier. Using its own MiXCR run on the 5' RACE reads, TCRdb lists one record per CDR3 protein. The sample shows some 110,000 distinct CDR3 sequences, 10% to 15% of them seen only once. Deletions cut 7 bases from V and 1 base from J, with 10 bases between. Germline V CDR1 and CDR2: SQVTM, ANQGSEA. The CDR3 length is 12 residues. The data belong to a study of spatial heterogeneity in lung cancer. As for the study in general: Where present, follow-up PBMC were sequenced a median of around two years after resection. Beta-chain sequences were consistently detected more often than alpha-chain sequences. Study-level findings and limits: Detection of ubiquitous tumor TCRs in blood was higher at resection than follow-up.

Sequenced here: PBMCs, sampled at follow-up. The receptor comes from a male donor with early-stage non-small cell lung cancer. The V gene is TRBV29-1, the J gene TRBJ1-1; TRBD1 is a possible D gene (6 bases). CDR3 residues: CSAYRENTEAFF. The CDR3 nucleotides are TGCAGCGCCTACAGGGAGAACACTGAAGCTTTCTTT.